Following are 10 T cell receptor beta chains from one sample sequenced in a study of blood T cell repertoires in COVID-19. Sequencing used immunoSEQ multiplex PCR; TCRdb keeps in-frame clones, though not all of them. The sample lists approximately 70,000 clones; more than 75% were seen once. Sequencing was performed on peripheral blood. These receptors all come from a human donor in a cohort sampled during active COVID-19.

V and J are TRBV4-2 and TRBJ1-6; TRBD1 is a possible D gene (5 bases). The CDR3 runs 15 residues. In germline, CDR1 is LGHNA, CDR2 YNFKEQ. Trimming left V 0 bases short and J 10 bases short, with 13 bases between. CDR3 region: CASSQDWSGKSPLHF. The DNA for the CDR3 is TGTGCCAGCAGCCAAGATTGGTCAGGGAAATCACCCCTCCACTTT.

V usage is TRBV7-9 and J usage is TRBJ1-6, with TRBD1 identical over 9 bases. This CDR3 has 17 amino acids. The germline CDR1 and CDR2 sequences are SEHNR and FQNEAQ (reference sequence). V shed 1 base and J 9 bases; nucleotides not matched to a gene: 10. The CDR3 loop reads CASSLDETGGRGSPLHF. CDR3 in DNA: TGTGCCAGCAGCTTAGACGAAACAGGGGGCCGGGGTTCACCCCTCCACTTT.

This clone was observed a handful of times. The chain combines TRBV5-1 with TRBJ2-7; 7 nucleotides line up with TRBD1. Germline V lookup: CDR1 SGHRS, CDR2 YFSETQ. The ends lost 0 bases at V and 2 bases at J; junction bases unmatched: 2. The length of the CDR3 is 14 residues. The CDR3, as DNA: TGCGCCAGCAGCTTGGCCGGACAGGCCTACGAGCAGTACTTC. Translation: CASSLAGQAYEQYF.

J is TRBJ1-2 and V is TRBV11-2; 7 nucleotides align to TRBD1. The germline V gene encodes CDR1 SGHAT and CDR2 FQNNGV. CDR3 size: 12 residues. V gave up 4 bases and J gave up 12 bases; unmatched junction bases: 8. In nucleotides, the CDR3 is TGTGCCAGCAGCTCCACCGGGACAGAAGACACCTTC. It translates to CASSSTGTEDTF.

This clone appeared a single time. V is TRBV14 and J is TRBJ2-7; 8 positions agree with TRBD1. With 1 base clipped from V and 2 bases from J, the junction kept 4 bases outside the gene matches. Germline V gives CDR1 SGHDN, CDR2 FVKESK. The CDR3 is made up of 15 amino acids. The DNA for the CDR3 is TGTGCCAGCAGCCAAGTGCAGGGGGCGGCCTACGAGCAGTACTTC. Translating gives CASSQVQGAAYEQYF.

The J gene is TRBJ2-7, the V gene TRBV15, with D perhaps TRBD1 (5 bases). The CDR3 runs 16 residues. Trimming cost V 4 bases and J 0 bases, with 16 bases left between them. The germline CDR1 and CDR2 sequences are LNHNV and YYDKDF (reference sequence). The CDR3 loop is CATSIGLDKSSYEQYF. The CDR3 coding sequence is TGTGCCACCAGCATCGGCCTGGACAAGAGCTCCTACGAGCAGTACTTC.

A single count supports this clone. V gene TRBV6-5 combines with J gene TRBJ1-1; a possible D gene is TRBD1 (5 bases). V lost 6 bases and J 3 bases, leaving 11 bases between the germline ends. The germline CDR1 and CDR2 sequences are MNHEY and SVGAGI. This CDR3 comprises 13 residues. CDR3 residues: CASSRDSYTEAFF. The CDR3 nucleotides are TGTGCCAGCAGCCGAGACAGCTACACTGAAGCTTTCTTT.

This clone appeared a single time. This rearrangement joins TRBV19 to TRBJ2-7; 7 positions agree with TRBD2. After removal of 5 bases from V and 3 bases from J, the junction contained 4 bases not matched to a gene. The V gene's germline CDR1 is LNHDA and CDR2 SQIVND (reference sequence). This CDR3 spans 13 amino acids. The CDR3 nucleotides are TGTGCCAGTAGTCCGGGGGAGGGCTACGAGCAGTACTTC. It encodes CASSPGEGYEQYF.

The J gene is TRBJ1-4, the V gene TRBV3-1 (or the pseudogene TRBV3-2), with TRBD1 matching 7 bases. Germline V gene data show CDR1 as LGHDT and CDR2 as YNNKEL (reference sequence). The V segment lost 0 bases and the J segment 8 bases; nucleotides outside the gene matches: 6. CDR3 size: 15 residues. DNA of the CDR3: TGTGCCAGCAGCCAAGACTCGGGACAGTCAGAAAAACTGTTTTTT. It specifies CASSQDSGQSEKLFF.

This clone was seen once. The CDR3, as DNA: TGTGCCAGCAGGACGCCGGGGTATGAGCAGTACTTC. Its translation: CASRTPGYEQYF. The chain employs TRBV27 and TRBJ2-7; a weak D match, TRBD2 (5 bases). V was trimmed by 6 bases and J by 7 bases, leaving 13 bases between them. The CDR3 is 12 amino acids. Germline V CDR1 and CDR2: MNHEY, SMNVEV (reference sequence).